This entry concerns a single T cell receptor beta chain. The data were obtained in a study of blood T cell repertoires in COVID-19. Sequenced by immunoSEQ multiplex PCR; TCRdb stores in-frame clones only, minus some. The sample yields over 150,000 clones, 85% to 90% seen once. V lost 2 bases and J 6 bases, leaving 8 bases between the germline ends. The CDR3 loop spans 12 amino acids. Germline V gene sequence: CDR1 MNHEY, CDR2 SMNVEV (reference sequence). The chain couples TRBV27 to TRBJ2-7, with D tentatively TRBD1 (5 bases). Source material: peripheral blood. This clonotype was sampled from a man in his fifties with active or convalescent COVID-19. The CDR3 nucleotides are TGTGCCAGCAGTTTAAACAGGCGCGAGCAGTACTTC. Its translation is CASSLNRREQYF.